This T cell receptor beta chain was obtained from a study of OX40 agonist ivuxolimab in advanced cancers. Study-level information: Participants, around 80% male, averaged about 59 years of age, ranging from about 23 to 79. Overall study results and limits: Which antigen the expanded peripheral T cells recognized is unknown. The mean number of expanded clones was higher in CD8+ T cells than in CD4+.

Excluded were patients having autoimmune disease history or systemic immunosuppression. Assay used: immunoSEQ multiplex PCR; TCRdb lists only in-frame clones, some missing. In the table there are some 25,000 clones, over 65% of which are singletons. The germline gives CDR1 SGHDT, CDR2 YYEEEE. Unmatched junction bases numbered 13, after V lost 5 bases and J lost 2 bases. CDR3 size: 16 residues. Turning to this clone: Its antigen is unknown.

This clonotype was sampled from an adult with an advanced solid tumor such as melanoma, head and neck, liver or kidney cancer. The sample was CD4+ or CD8+ T cells sorted from blood, taken in a trial of the OX40 agonist ivuxolimab. V gene TRBV5-6 combines with J gene TRBJ2-7; TRBD2 matches 7 bases. The CDR3 nucleotides are TGTGCCAGCAGTTCAGAGGGTAACAGCGGGGCCTACGAGCAGTACTTC. Its translation is CASSSEGNSGAYEQYF.